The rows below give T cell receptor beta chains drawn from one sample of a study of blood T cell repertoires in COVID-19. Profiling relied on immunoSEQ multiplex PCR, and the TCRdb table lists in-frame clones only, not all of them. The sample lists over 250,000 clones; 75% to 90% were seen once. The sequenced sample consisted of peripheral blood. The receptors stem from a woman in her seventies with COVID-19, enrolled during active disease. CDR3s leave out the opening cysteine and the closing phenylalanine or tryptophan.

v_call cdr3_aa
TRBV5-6 ASSLYVGSSYEQY
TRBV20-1 SASIGLAREQF
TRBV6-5 ASLGLETQY
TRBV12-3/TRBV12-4 ASSRYGYT
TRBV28 ASSLIEEQY
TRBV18 ASSTGTGDSPLH
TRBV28 ASIGGGSTGELF
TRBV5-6 ASSLSSGELF
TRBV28 ASSGAGVWEQY
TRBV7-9 ASSIGQGAGEQY
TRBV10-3 AIKEAGGTEAF
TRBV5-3 ARSYRGSPYNEQF
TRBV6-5 ASSYSAAGGVYGYT
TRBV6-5 ASGRTSYSNYEQY
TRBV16 ASSLQATTNEKLF
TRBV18 ASSLNTGNTEAF
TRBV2 ASSQTGGETQY
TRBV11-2 ASRLRTGTSGRAHNEQF
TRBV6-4 ASRRTGGNTGELF
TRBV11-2 ASSSGTGVYNEQF
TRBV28 ASSLGQENSPLH
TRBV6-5 ASSYSWTGNYGYT
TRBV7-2 ASSLGSLNEQF
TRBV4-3 ASSQVQGVLTEAF
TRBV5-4 ASSLKGVSGYT
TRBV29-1 SVGVSDRGP
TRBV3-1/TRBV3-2 ASSQGTGLIRTDTQY
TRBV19 ASSIRGMGEAF
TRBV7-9 ASRDPRTGEAYGYT
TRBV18 ASSPNRDTNYGYT
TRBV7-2 ASSWKSKLTGDGYT
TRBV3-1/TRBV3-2 ASRQGGGYT
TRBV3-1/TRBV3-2 ASSFSGTGVLETQY
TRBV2 ASTKTGALSYEQY
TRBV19 ASSGAGAKPQH
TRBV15 ATSHTIKHTGELF